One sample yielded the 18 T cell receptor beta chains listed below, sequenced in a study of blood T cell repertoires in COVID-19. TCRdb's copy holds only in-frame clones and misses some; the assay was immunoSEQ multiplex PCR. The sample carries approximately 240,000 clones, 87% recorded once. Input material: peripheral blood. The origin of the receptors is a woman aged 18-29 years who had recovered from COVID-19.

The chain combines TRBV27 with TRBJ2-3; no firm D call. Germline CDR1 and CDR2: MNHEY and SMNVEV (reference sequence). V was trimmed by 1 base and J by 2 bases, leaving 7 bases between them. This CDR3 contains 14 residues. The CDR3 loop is CASSLLASTDTQYF. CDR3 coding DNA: TGTGCCAGCAGTTTATTGGCTTCCACAGATACGCAGTATTTT.

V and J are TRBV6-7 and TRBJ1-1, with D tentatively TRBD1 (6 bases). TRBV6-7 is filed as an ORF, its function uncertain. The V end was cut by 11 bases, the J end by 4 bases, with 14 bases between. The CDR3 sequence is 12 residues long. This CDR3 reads CAAPTGITEAFF. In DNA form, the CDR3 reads TGTGCCGCCCCAACAGGGATCACTGAAGCTTTCTTT.

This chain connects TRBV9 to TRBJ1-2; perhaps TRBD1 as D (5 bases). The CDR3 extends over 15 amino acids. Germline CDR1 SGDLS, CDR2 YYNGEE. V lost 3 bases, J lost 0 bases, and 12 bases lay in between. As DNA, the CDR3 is TGTGCCAGCAGCGGCGACAGTTACTCTAACTATGGCTACACCTTC. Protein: CASSGDSYSNYGYTF.

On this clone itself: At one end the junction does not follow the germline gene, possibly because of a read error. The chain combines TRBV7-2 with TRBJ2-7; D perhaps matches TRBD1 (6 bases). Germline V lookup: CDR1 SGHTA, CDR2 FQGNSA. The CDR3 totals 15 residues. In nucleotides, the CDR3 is TGTGCCAGCAGTTTAGCGACAGGCTTATTCTACGAGCAGTACTTC. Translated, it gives CASSLATGLFYEQYF.

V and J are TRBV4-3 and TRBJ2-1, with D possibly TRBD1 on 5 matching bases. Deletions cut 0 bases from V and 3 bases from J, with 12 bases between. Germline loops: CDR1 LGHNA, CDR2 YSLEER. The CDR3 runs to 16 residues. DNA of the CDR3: TGCGCCAGCAGCCAAGAAATAGGCGACAGCTACAATGAGCAGTTCTTC. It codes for CASSQEIGDSYNEQFF.

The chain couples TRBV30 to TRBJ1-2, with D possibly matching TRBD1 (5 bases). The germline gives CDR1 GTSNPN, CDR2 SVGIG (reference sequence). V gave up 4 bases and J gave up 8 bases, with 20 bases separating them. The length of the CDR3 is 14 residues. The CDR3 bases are TGTGCCTGGACCCCTCTCGTGAGGAGGGGCGGCTACACCTTC. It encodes CAWTPLVRRGGYTF.

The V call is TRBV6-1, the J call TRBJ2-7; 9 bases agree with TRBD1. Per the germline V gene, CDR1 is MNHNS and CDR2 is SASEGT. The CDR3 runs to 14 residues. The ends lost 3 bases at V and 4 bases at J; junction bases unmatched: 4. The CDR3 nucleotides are TGTGCCAGCAGTGAGGGACAGGGTCTTTACGAGCAGTACTTC. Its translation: CASSEGQGLYEQYF.

The CDR3 DNA reads TGTGCCAGCAGTCCAGGGGGTGGGGCTGGGGCCAACGTCCTGACTTTC. Residues: CASSPGGGAGANVLTF. The chain carries TRBV25-1 and TRBJ2-6; 7 positions agree with TRBD1. The germline CDR1 and CDR2 sequences are MGHDK and SYGVNS. The CDR3 totals 16 residues. V gave up 5 bases and J gave up 2 bases; unmatched junction bases: 6.

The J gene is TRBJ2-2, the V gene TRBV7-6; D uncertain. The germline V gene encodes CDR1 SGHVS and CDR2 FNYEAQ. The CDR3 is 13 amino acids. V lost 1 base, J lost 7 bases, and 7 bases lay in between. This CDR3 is CASSLGGGGELFF. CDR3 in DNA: TGTGCCAGCAGCTTAGGTGGCGGCGGGGAGCTGTTTTTT.

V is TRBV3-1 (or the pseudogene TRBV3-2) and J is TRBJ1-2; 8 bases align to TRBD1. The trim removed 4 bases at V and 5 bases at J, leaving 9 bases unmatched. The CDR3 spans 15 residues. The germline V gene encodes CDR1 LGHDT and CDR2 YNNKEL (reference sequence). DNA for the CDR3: TGTGCCAGCAGCCCGGATTGGACAGGGTTTTATGGCTACACCTTC. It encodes CASSPDWTGFYGYTF.

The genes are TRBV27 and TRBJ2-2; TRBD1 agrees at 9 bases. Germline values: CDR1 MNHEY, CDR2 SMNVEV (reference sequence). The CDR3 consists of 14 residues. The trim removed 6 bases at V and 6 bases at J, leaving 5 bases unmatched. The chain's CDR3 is CASRLTGGSGELFF. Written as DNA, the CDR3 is TGTGCCAGCAGGCTGACAGGGGGATCCGGGGAGCTGTTTTTT.

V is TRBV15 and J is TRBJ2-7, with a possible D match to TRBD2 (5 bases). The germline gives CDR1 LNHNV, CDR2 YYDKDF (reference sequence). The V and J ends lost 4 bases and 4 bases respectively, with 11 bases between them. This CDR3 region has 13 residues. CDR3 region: CATSIPRGYEQYF. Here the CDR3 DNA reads TGTGCCACCAGCATCCCCCGCGGGTACGAGCAGTACTTC.

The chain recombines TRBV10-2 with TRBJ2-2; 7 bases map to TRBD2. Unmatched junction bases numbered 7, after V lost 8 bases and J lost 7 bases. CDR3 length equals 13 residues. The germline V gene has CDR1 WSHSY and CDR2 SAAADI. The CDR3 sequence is CASGREWVGELFF. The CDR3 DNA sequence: TGCGCCAGCGGGCGGGAGTGGGTCGGGGAGCTGTTTTTT.

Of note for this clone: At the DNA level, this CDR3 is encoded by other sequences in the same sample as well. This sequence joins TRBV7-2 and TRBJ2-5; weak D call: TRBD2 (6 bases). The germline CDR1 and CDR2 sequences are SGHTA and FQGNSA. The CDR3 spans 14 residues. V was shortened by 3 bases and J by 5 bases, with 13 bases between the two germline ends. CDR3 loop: CASSLVGGLETQYF. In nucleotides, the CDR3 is TGTGCCAGCAGCTTGGTGGGAGGCCTGGAGACCCAGTACTTC. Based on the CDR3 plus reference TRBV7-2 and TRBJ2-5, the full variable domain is GAGVSQSPSNKVTEKGKDVELRCDPISGHTALYWYRQSLGQGLEFLIYFQGNSAPDKSGLPSDRFSAERTGGSVSTLTIQRTQQEDSAVYLCASSLVGGLETQYFGPGTRLLVL.

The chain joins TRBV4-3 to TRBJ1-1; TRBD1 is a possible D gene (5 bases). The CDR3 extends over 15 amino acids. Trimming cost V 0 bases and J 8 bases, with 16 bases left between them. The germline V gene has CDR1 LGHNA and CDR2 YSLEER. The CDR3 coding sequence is TGCGCCAGCAGCCAAGATTGGGGGAGTGGGGGGGAAGCTTTCTTT. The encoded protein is CASSQDWGSGGEAFF.

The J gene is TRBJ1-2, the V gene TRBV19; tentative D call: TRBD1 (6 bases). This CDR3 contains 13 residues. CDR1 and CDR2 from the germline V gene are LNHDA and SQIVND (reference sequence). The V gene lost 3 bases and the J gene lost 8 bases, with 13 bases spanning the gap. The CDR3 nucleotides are TGTGCCAGTAGTATCCATGACAGGTACGGCTACACCTTC. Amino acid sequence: CASSIHDRYGYTF.

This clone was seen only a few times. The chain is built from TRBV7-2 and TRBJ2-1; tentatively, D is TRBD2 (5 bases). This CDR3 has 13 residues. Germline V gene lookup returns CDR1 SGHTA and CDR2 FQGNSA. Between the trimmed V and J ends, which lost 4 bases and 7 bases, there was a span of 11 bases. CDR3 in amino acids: CASSSRTGNEQFF. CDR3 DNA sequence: TGTGCCAGCAGCTCCCGGACGGGGAATGAGCAGTTCTTC.

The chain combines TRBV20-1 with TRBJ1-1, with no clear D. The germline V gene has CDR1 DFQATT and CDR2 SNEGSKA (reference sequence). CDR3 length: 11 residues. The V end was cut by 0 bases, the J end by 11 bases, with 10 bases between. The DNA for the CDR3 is TGCAGTGCTAGAGATCGAACTTCGGCTTTCTTT. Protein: CSARDRTSAFF.